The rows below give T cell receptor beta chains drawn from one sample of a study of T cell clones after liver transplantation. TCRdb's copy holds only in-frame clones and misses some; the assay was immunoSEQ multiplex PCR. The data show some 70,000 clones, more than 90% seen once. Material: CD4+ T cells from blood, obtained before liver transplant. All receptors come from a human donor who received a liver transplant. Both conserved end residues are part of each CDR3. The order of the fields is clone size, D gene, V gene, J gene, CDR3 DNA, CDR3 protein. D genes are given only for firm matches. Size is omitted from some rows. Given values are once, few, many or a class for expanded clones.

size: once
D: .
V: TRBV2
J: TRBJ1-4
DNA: TGTGCCAGCAGCCTAAGGGCCGAAAAACTGTTTTTT
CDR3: CASSLRAEKLFF

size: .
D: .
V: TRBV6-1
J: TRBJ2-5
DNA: TGTGCCAGCAACCCTTCAAGTATGGGCCAGTACTTC
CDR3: CASNPSSMGQYF

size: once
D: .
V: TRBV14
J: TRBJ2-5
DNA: TGTGCCAGCAGCCTAAACCGGGAGACCCAGTACTTC
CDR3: CASSLNRETQYF

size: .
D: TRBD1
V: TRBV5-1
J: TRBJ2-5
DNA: TGCGCCAGCACCCCAGAGGGGGCGTCGAGAGAGACCCAGTACTTC
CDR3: CASTPEGASRETQYF

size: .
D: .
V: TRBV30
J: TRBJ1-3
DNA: TGTGCCTGGAGTGTTTGGGGATCAGGAGGAAACACCATATATTTT
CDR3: CAWSVWGSGGNTIYF

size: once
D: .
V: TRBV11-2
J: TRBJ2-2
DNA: TGTGCCAGCAGCTTATTGGGGGGCCCCACCGGGGAGCTGTTTTTT
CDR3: CASSLLGGPTGELFF

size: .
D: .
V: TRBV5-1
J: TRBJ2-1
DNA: TGCGCCAGCAGCTTGGAGCAGGGTGATGAGCAGTTCTTC
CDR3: CASSLEQGDEQFF

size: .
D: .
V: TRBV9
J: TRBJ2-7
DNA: TGTGCCAGCAGCGTAGAAGCCCAGGGATACTACGAGCAGTACTTC
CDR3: CASSVEAQGYYEQYF

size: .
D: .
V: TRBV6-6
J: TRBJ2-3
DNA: TGTGCCAGCCAGGGCGGCACAGATACGCAGTATTTT
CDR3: CASQGGTDTQYF

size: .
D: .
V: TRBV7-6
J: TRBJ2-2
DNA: TGTGCCAGCAGCTTAGAGCGGCCCACCGGGGAGCTGTTTTTT
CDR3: CASSLERPTGELFF

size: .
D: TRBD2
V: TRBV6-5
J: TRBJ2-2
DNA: TGTGCCAGCAGTTACTCCACATACCCGGGAGGCGGGGAGCTGTTTTTT
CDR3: CASSYSTYPGGGELFF

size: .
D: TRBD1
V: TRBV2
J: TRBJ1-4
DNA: TGTGCCACGAAAGGAAACAGGGGCTTTGGGGAAAAACTGTTTTTT
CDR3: CATKGNRGFGEKLFF

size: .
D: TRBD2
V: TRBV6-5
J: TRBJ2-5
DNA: TGTGCCAGCAGCACTACATCTAGCGGGATGGAGACCCAGTACTTC
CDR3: CASSTTSSGMETQYF

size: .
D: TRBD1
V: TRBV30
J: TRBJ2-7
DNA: TGTGCCTGGGACAGGACAGGGGCCTACGAGCAGTACTTC
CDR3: CAWDRTGAYEQYF

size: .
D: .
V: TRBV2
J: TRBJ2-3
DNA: TGTGCCAGCAGGGGCAACCCTGCAGATACGCAGTATTTT
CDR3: CASRGNPADTQYF

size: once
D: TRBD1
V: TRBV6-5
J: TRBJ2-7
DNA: TGTGCCAGCAGACGCGGACAGGTCAGCAACGAGCAGTACTTC
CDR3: CASRRGQVSNEQYF

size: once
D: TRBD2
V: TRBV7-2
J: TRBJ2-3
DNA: TGTGCCAGCAGCTTGGCTAGCGGATCTAGCACAGATACGCAGTATTTT
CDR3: CASSLASGSSTDTQYF

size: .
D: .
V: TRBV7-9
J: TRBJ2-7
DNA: TGTGCCAGCAGCTTTGCTGGGGTGAGTGACGAGCAGTACTTC
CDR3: CASSFAGVSDEQYF

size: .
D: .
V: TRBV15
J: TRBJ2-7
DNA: TGTGCCACCAGCAGAGATTCGGGATACGAGCAGTACTTC
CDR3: CATSRDSGYEQYF

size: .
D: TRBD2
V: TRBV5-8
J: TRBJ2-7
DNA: TGTGCCAACGGGAGGTCCTACGAGCAGTACTTC
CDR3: CANGRSYEQYF

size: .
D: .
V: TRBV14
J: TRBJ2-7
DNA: TGTGCCAGCAGCCCTATACAGAACGGGTACGAGCAGTACTTC
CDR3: CASSPIQNGYEQYF

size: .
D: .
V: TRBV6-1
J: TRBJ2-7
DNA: TGTGCCAGCACCCTTTCCCGGGCGACCGAGCAGTACTTC
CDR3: CASTLSRATEQYF

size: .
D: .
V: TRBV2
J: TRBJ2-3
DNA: TGTGCCAGCAGTGACCAGGGAGGCGCAGATACGCAGTATTTT
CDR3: CASSDQGGADTQYF

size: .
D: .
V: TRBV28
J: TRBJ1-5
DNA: TGTGCCAGCAGTTTCGCCAGTCAGCCCCAGCATTTT
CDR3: CASSFASQPQHF

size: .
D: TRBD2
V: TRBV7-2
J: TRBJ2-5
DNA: TGTGCCAGCAGCAGGGGACTAGCGGGAGCGGAGACCCAGTACTTC
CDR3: CASSRGLAGAETQYF

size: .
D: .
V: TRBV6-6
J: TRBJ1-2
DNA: TGTGCCAGCAGTTCCTCTACAGGGTTTGGCTACACCTTC
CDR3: CASSSSTGFGYTF

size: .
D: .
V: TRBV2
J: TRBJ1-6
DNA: TGTGCCAGCAGATTAGAGAGCTCCTATAATTCACCCCTCCACTTT
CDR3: CASRLESSYNSPLHF

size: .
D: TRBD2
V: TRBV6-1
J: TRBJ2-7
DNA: TGTGCCAGCAGTGAAGTGACTAGCAGGCCCTACGAGCAGTACTTC
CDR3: CASSEVTSRPYEQYF

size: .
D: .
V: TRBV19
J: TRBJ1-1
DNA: TGTGCCAGTAGTATCCGCCAGCCGAACACTGAAGCTTTCTTT
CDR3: CASSIRQPNTEAFF

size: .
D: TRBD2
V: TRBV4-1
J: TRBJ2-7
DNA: TGCGCCAGCAGCCATTCTAGCGGGCAGAGAATCTACGAGCAGTACTTC
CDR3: CASSHSSGQRIYEQYF

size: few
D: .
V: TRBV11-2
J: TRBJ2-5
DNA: TGTGCCAGCAGCTTGGCACAGGGCTACGAGACCCAGTACTTC
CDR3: CASSLAQGYETQYF

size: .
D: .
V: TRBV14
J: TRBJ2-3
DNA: TGTGCCAGCTGTACCGGAGCCAAGGGGAGGCAGTATTTT
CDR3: CASCTGAKGRQYF

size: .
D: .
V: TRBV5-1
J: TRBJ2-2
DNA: TGCGCCAGCAGCACCCAAGGGACCGGGGAGCTGTTTTTT
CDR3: CASSTQGTGELFF

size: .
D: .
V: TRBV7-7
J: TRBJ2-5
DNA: TGTGCTAGCAGCCCGAGACTAGGTTCACAAGAGACCCAGTACTTC
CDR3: CASSPRLGSQETQYF

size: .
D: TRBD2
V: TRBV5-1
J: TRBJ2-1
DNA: TGCGCCAGCAGCGTTTCAAGCGGGAACTCCTACAATGAGCAGTTCTTC
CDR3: CASSVSSGNSYNEQFF

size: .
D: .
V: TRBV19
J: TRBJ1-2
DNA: TGTGCCAGTAGGGGACGTGGGGTTTTCAAGGGGGACTATGGCTACACCTTC
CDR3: CASRGRGVFKGDYGYTF

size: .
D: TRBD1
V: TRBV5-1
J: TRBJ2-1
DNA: TGCGCCAGCAGCGGCGGACAGGGGATTGAGCAGTTCTTC
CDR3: CASSGGQGIEQFF

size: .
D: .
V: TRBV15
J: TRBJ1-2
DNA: TGTGCCACCAGCAGAGATCTGGGGGAGAACTATGGCTACACCTTC
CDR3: CATSRDLGENYGYTF

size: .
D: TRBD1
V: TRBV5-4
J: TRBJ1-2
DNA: TGTGCCAGCAGCTTGGCAGTCCCAGGGGGGTATGGCTACACCTTC
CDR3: CASSLAVPGGYGYTF

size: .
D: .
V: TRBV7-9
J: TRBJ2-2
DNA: TGTGCCAGCAGCTTAGAGGCCGGGGAGCTGTTTTTT
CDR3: CASSLEAGELFF

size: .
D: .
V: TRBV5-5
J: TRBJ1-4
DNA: TGTGCCAGCAGCTTGATCGGGGGAGGCGAAAAACTGTTTTTT
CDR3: CASSLIGGGEKLFF

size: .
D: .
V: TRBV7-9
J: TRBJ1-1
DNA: TGTGCCAGCAGCTTGAGACAGTTGAACACTGAAGCTTTCTTT
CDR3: CASSLRQLNTEAFF

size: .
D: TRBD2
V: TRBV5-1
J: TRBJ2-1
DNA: TGCGCCAGCAGCCGAAGGACTAGCTTGGGCAATGAGCAGTTCTTC
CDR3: CASSRRTSLGNEQFF

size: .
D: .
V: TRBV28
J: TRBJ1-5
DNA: TGTGCCAGCAAAGTCGGCAATCAGCCCCAGCATTTT
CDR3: CASKVGNQPQHF

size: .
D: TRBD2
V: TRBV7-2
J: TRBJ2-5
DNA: TGTGCCAGCAGCCCGAGGGGACTAGCGGGAGTGGAGACCCAGTACTTC
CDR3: CASSPRGLAGVETQYF

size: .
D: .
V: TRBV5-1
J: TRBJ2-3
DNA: TGCGCCAGCAGCTTAACAGTCACAGATACGCAGTATTTT
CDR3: CASSLTVTDTQYF

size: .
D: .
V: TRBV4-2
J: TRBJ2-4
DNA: TGTGCCAGCAGCCAAGTTTCGGGGGCGGGGGCCAAAAACATTCAGTACTTC
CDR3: CASSQVSGAGAKNIQYF